These 23 T cell receptor beta chains came from one sample sequenced in a study of blood T cell repertoires in COVID-19. This table comes from immunoSEQ multiplex PCR, and its TCRdb copy is limited to in-frame clones, with some not included. Of around 400,000 clones listed, roughly 84% are singletons. The material sequenced was PBMCs or T cells enriched from blood (not recorded which). The receptors come from a woman aged 18-29 years who had been exposed to COVID-19.

This chain joins TRBV28 and TRBJ2-1; D perhaps matches TRBD2 (5 bases). The CDR3 runs to 14 residues. Germline lookup yields CDR1 MDHEN and CDR2 SYDVKM. V shed 6 bases and J shed 4 bases, with 13 bases lying between them. The CDR3 nucleotides are TGTGCCAGCAGAACTGGACTCCCATACAATGAGCAGTTCTTC. Translating it yields CASRTGLPYNEQFF.

This rearrangement joins TRBV7-9 to TRBJ2-5; TRBD2 agrees at 10 bases. The CDR3 contains 14 residues. The junction had 3 bases not matched to a gene; V was cut back by 3 bases and J by 5 bases. Germline CDR1 reads SEHNR; CDR2 reads FQNEAQ (reference sequence). DNA for the CDR3: TGTGCCAGCAGCTTCTCACTAGCGGGGGAGACCCAGTACTTC. Its protein product is CASSFSLAGETQYF.

V usage is TRBV10-3 and J usage is TRBJ1-1; D is unclear. Trimming removed 2 bases at V and 7 bases at J, with 11 bases between. This CDR3 spans 13 amino acids. Germline assignment: CDR1 ENHRY and CDR2 SYGVKD. The CDR3 bases are TGTGCCATCAGTGAGATCCGACATCATGAAGCTTTCTTT. Residues: CAISEIRHHEAFF.

The V call is TRBV28, the J call TRBJ2-1; 11 bases match TRBD2. Trimming removed 11 bases from V and 7 bases from J; junction bases left unmatched: 10. Germline CDR1 is MDHEN and CDR2 is SYDVKM. The CDR3 is 14 residues long. DNA for the CDR3: TGTGCCTCGAGGGGACTAGCGGCTGGGAATGAGCAGTTCTTC. It translates to CASRGLAAGNEQFF. The variable domain in full, completed from reference TRBV28 and TRBJ2-1, reads DVKVTQSSRYLVKRTGEKVFLECVQDMDHENMFWYRQDPGLGLRLIYFSYDVKMKEKGDIPEGYSVSREKKERFSLILESASTNQTSMYLCASRGLAAGNEQFFGPGTRLTVL.

In DNA form, the CDR3 reads TGTGCCAGCAGTACAGCGGGCCTCAATTCACCCCTCCACTTT. Translated: CASSTAGLNSPLHF. V gene TRBV6-5 combines with J gene TRBJ1-6; D call uncertain. The germline V gene has CDR1 MNHEY and CDR2 SVGAGI. V lost 5 bases and J 7 bases, leaving 12 bases between the germline ends. CDR3 size: 14 residues.

With respect to this clone: Distinct nucleotide sequences in the sample also encode this CDR3. The genes are TRBV19 and TRBJ1-1; possible D gene TRBD1, 5 bases. V was shortened by 1 base and J by 0 bases, with 6 bases between the two germline ends. Germline loops: CDR1 LNHDA, CDR2 SQIVND (reference sequence). The CDR3 length is 14 residues. The CDR3 DNA reads TGTGCCAGTAGTATAGGGGGCATGAACACTGAAGCTTTCTTT. Protein: CASSIGGMNTEAFF.

The genes are TRBV27 and TRBJ1-1, with a weak D call TRBD1 (6 bases). CDR1 is MNHEY, CDR2 SMNVEV, per germline (reference sequence). This CDR3 contains 15 residues. Between the trimmed V and J ends, which lost 0 bases and 4 bases, there was a span of 12 bases. CDR3: CASSLSRGLGTEAFF. The CDR3 DNA follows: TGTGCCAGCAGTTTATCGAGGGGGTTGGGCACTGAAGCTTTCTTT.

The J gene is TRBJ2-3, the V gene TRBV6-5; the D gene is possibly TRBD2 (6 bases). The V gene lost 9 bases and the J gene lost 0 bases, with 10 bases spanning the gap. This CDR3 is built from 13 residues. Germline lookup yields CDR1 MNHEY and CDR2 SVGAGI. In DNA, the CDR3 is TGTGCCAGTAATGGGGGGAGCACAGATACGCAGTATTTT. Translation gives CASNGGSTDTQYF.

The chain uses TRBV9 and TRBJ1-1; TRBD1 matches 7 bases. The CDR3 is 14 amino acids. V lost 0 bases and J lost 5; bases outside the gene matches: 4. Germline-derived CDR1 and CDR2 are SGDLS and YYNGEE. CDR3 in DNA: TGTGCCAGCAGCGTAGGGAACAGGGGTACTGAAGCTTTCTTT. Protein sequence: CASSVGNRGTEAFF.

This clone was seen once. The chain employs TRBV6-5 and TRBJ1-2, with TRBD1 matching 11 bases. Germline V gives CDR1 MNHEY, CDR2 SVGAGI. V was pared by 5 bases and J by 8 bases, with 4 bases of the junction left unmatched. This CDR3 has 13 amino acids. CDR3 residues: CASSRTGGGGYTF. The DNA for the CDR3 is TGTGCCAGCAGTCGGACAGGGGGCGGCGGCTACACCTTC.

The chain carries TRBV10-3 and TRBJ2-1, with D possibly being TRBD1 (5 bases). The V end was cut by 2 bases, the J end by 5 bases, with 7 bases between. The CDR3 sequence is 13 residues long. The V gene's germline CDR1 is ENHRY and CDR2 SYGVKD. CDR3 nucleotide sequence: TGTGCCATCAGTGAGGTAGGGGACAATGAGCAGTTCTTC. The encoded protein is CAISEVGDNEQFF.

V usage is TRBV5-1 and J usage is TRBJ1-3; weak D call: TRBD1 (6 bases). Per the germline V gene, CDR1 is SGHRS and CDR2 is YFSETQ. V lost 0 bases, J lost 7 bases, and 8 bases lay in between. The CDR3 runs to 13 residues. CDR3 nucleotides: TGCGCCAGCAGCTTGGGACAGGAGAACACCATATATTTT. This translates into CASSLGQENTIYF.

The genes are TRBV6-5 and TRBJ1-3; D is perhaps TRBD1 (6 bases). The germline V gene has CDR1 MNHEY and CDR2 SVGAGI. The CDR3 length is 16 residues. Between the trimmed V and J ends, which lost 0 bases and 7 bases, there was a span of 16 bases. The CDR3 loop reads CASSYSKWGGANTIYF. CDR3 DNA: TGTGCCAGCAGTTACTCGAAGTGGGGGGGCGCGAACACCATATATTTT.

The chain recombines TRBV18 with TRBJ2-7, with D possibly being TRBD2 (6 bases). The germline gives CDR1 KGHSH, CDR2 LQKENI. V was shortened by 6 bases and J by 0 bases, with 12 bases between the two germline ends. There are 14 residues in the CDR3. The CDR3 DNA reads as TGTGCCAGCTCCACCGGGGGTAACTCCTACGAGCAGTACTTC. Its translation is CASSTGGNSYEQYF.

This clone has only a few counts. The chain carries TRBV7-8 and TRBJ2-1, with 7 bases fitting TRBD2. With V trimmed by 1 base and J by 5 bases, 11 bases remained unmatched. The germline CDR1 and CDR2 sequences are SGHVS and FQNEAQ. This CDR3 spans 17 amino acids. DNA for the CDR3: TGTGCCAGCAGCTTAGGGGGAGGGGTAGCCAGTAACAATGAGCAGTTCTTC. This encodes CASSLGGGVASNNEQFF.

V and J are TRBV2 and TRBJ1-2, with D perhaps matching TRBD1 (5 bases). CDR1 is SNHLY, CDR2 FYNNEI, per germline. The CDR3 length is 11 residues. The V gene lost 7 bases and the J gene lost 6 bases, with 9 bases spanning the gap. Here the CDR3 DNA reads TGTGCCAGCAAGGGAGGGGATGGCTACACCTTC. This sequence encodes CASKGGDGYTF.

The chain links TRBV6-5 to TRBJ2-7; possibly TRBD1 for D (5 bases). V was trimmed by 8 bases and J by 3 bases, leaving 14 bases between them. The CDR3 runs to 13 residues. CDR1 and CDR2 (germline): MNHEY, SVGAGI. The CDR3 nucleotides read TGTGCCAGCCTTAAACAGGACGGCTACGAGCAGTACTTC. Residues: CASLKQDGYEQYF.

V is TRBV29-1 and J is TRBJ1-2; perhaps TRBD1 as D (5 bases). V gave up 4 bases and J gave up 4 bases, with 7 bases separating them. The CDR3 totals 11 residues. Germline V gene data show CDR1 as SQVTM and CDR2 as ANQGSEA. Written as DNA, the CDR3 is TGCAGCGTTGGGGGGGGCTATGGCTACACCTTC. Amino acids: CSVGGGYGYTF.

J is TRBJ1-3 and V is TRBV4-3; D unclear. The CDR3 is made up of 16 amino acids. Looked up from germline, CDR1 is LGHNA and CDR2 is YSLEER. V lost 0 bases and J 2 bases, leaving 11 bases between the germline ends. The CDR3 loop is CASSQDVVTAGNTIYF. CDR3 sequence (DNA): TGCGCCAGCAGCCAAGATGTAGTAACCGCTGGAAACACCATATATTTT.

This clone was recorded a few times. The rearrangement links TRBV6-4 to TRBJ2-1, with 11 bases lining up with TRBD2. The germline gives CDR1 MRHNA, CDR2 SNTAGT. V lost 5 bases to trimming and J lost 5 bases; unmatched junction nucleotides: 8. This CDR3 is built from 16 residues. CDR3 region: CASSTTGTSGDNEQFF. The CDR3 DNA is TGTGCCAGCAGTACGACCGGGACTAGCGGCGACAATGAGCAGTTCTTC.

The chain links TRBV30 to TRBJ2-5; TRBD2 matches 12 bases. The CDR3 totals 16 residues. CDR1 GTSNPN and CDR2 SVGIG come from the germline V gene (reference sequence). V was clipped by 8 bases and J by 5 bases; unmatched bases: 15. Here the CDR3 reads CAGSWLAGGAQETQYF. The CDR3 region has the DNA TGTGCCGGGTCTTGGCTAGCGGGGGGGGCGCAGGAGACCCAGTACTTC.

The chain uses TRBV16 and TRBJ1-5; no definite D call. The ends were cut back, 2 bases at V and 0 bases at J, with 5 bases in the middle. Germline CDR1 reads KGHSY; CDR2 reads FQNENV. The CDR3 loop spans 14 amino acids. CDR3 in DNA: TGTGCCAGCAGCCAACAGTATAGCAATCAGCCCCAGCATTTT. This codes for CASSQQYSNQPQHF.

CDR3 sequence: CASSDRTSGTYEQYF. The CDR3 DNA is TGCGCCAGCAGTGATCGGACTAGCGGAACCTACGAGCAGTACTTC. The chain employs TRBV10-1 and TRBJ2-7; TRBD2 matches at 10 bases. The V and J ends lost 3 bases and 2 bases, in that order; junction bases with no gene match: 4. Germline V CDR1 and CDR2: WNHNN, SYGVQD (reference sequence). CDR3 size: 15 residues.